This T cell receptor beta chain was retrieved from a study of molecular identifiers for immune sequencing clone quantification. TCRdb redid the calling of the PCR reads with MiXCR, one entry per CDR3 protein. This table holds approximately 630,000 distinct CDR3 sequences, approximately 24% found once. Naive CD8 T cells underwent sorting with the CD8+CD4-CCR7+CD45RA+ definition. Germline CDR1 SGHAT, CDR2 FQDESV (reference sequence). Trimming removed 4 bases from V and 0 bases from J, with 13 bases in between. The CDR3 loop spans 15 amino acids. The TCR sequence derives from a human donor in good health. Some libraries in this study had Jurkat cell RNA spiked in. The genes are TRBV11-1 and TRBJ2-7; D remains ambiguous. The sample taken for sequencing was naive CD8+ T cells from blood, with Jurkat cell RNA spiked in. Subset defined: FACS-sorted CD8+CD4-CCR7+CD45RA+ naive T cells. CDR3 residues: CASSYPGQSSYEQYF. Written as DNA, the CDR3 is TGTGCCAGCAGCTACCCGGGCCAGAGCTCCTACGAGCAGTACTTC.